These 31 T cell receptor beta chains share one sample of origin, sequenced in a study of blood T cell repertoires in COVID-19. This table comes from immunoSEQ multiplex PCR, and its TCRdb copy is limited to in-frame clones, with some not included. The data hold fewer than 250,000 clones, with over 80% observed a single time. The sequenced sample was peripheral blood. The receptors originated from a human donor in a cohort sampled during active COVID-19.

V gene TRBV7-9 combines with J gene TRBJ2-5; TRBD1 matches 8 bases. V gave up 4 bases and J gave up 4 bases; unmatched junction bases: 5. Germline CDR1 SEHNR, CDR2 FQNEAQ (reference sequence). The CDR3 covers 14 residues. The CDR3 DNA reads as TGTGCCAGCAGCTACGGACAGGGTCGAGAGACCCAGTACTTC. This codes for CASSYGQGRETQYF.

The sample holds one count of this clone. The rearrangement links TRBV6-4 to TRBJ2-1, with 10 bases matching TRBD1. Losses at the gene ends were 7 bases for V and 7 bases for J; bases not matched to a gene: 7. The CDR3 is 14 residues long. The germline gives CDR1 MRHNA, CDR2 SNTAGT. The CDR3 DNA is TGTGCCAGCACCGGACAGGGGGTAGGGAATGAGCAGTTCTTC. It specifies CASTGQGVGNEQFF.

The CDR3, as DNA: TGTGCCAGCAGCCAAGATATAGGGGGCAGCTATGGCTACACCTTC. Its translation is CASSQDIGGSYGYTF. This rearrangement joins TRBV3-1 (or the pseudogene TRBV3-2) to TRBJ1-2; 7 bases fit TRBD1. Germline V CDR1 and CDR2: LGHDT, YNNKEL (reference sequence). The CDR3 consists of 15 residues. Losses at the gene ends were 0 bases for V and 4 bases for J; bases not matched to a gene: 5.

This clone was found a few times. The genes are TRBV5-1 and TRBJ2-2; 13 nucleotides align to TRBD2. The CDR3 runs 21 residues. V shed 0 bases, J shed 0 bases, and the junction held 11 bases outside the gene matches. The germline gives CDR1 SGHRS, CDR2 YFSETQ. The CDR3 coding sequence is TGCGCCAGCAGCTTGGTCGGCCAAGGGACTAGCGGGACCCCGAACACCGGGGAGCTGTTTTTT. Protein: CASSLVGQGTSGTPNTGELFF.

This chain links TRBV6-4 with TRBJ1-1; D might be TRBD1 (5 bases). The V and J ends lost 5 bases and 1 base respectively, with 8 bases between them. This CDR3 comprises 13 residues. Germline CDR1 and CDR2: MRHNA and SNTAGT. The CDR3, as DNA: TGTGCCAGCAGTCCACAGGAGAACACTGAAGCTTTCTTT. This codes for CASSPQENTEAFF.

The chain links TRBV10-3 to TRBJ1-2; D not certain. Germline CDR1 is ENHRY and CDR2 is SYGVKD. The ends were cut back, 3 bases at V and 3 bases at J, with 8 bases in the middle. The CDR3 covers 13 residues. CDR3 residues: CAISDREDYGYTF. The CDR3 bases are TGTGCCATCAGTGATCGGGAGGACTATGGCTACACCTTC.

The V call is TRBV29-1, the J call TRBJ2-7; 8 bases fit TRBD1. From germline, CDR1 is SQVTM and CDR2 ANQGSEA. The CDR3 has 11 residues. V was pared by 7 bases and J by 6 bases, with 5 bases of the junction left unmatched. CDR3 bases: TGCAGCGGAAAACAGGGGGGCGAGCAGTACTTC. Translation: CSGKQGGEQYF.

This clone occurred a few times. V usage is TRBV7-4 and J usage is TRBJ2-7; no reliable D call. V was pared by 4 bases and J by 2 bases, with 15 bases between. Germline V gene lookup returns CDR1 SGHVT and CDR2 SQSDAQ. The CDR3 consists of 15 residues. Here the CDR3 DNA reads TGTGCCAGCAGCTCCCGCGCCAGGATTACCTACGAGCAGTACTTC. Protein: CASSSRARITYEQYF.

This clone has only one observation. J is TRBJ1-2 and V is TRBV4-1; D not certain. The V and J ends lost 4 bases and 3 bases respectively, with 9 bases between them. Germline V gives CDR1 MGHRA, CDR2 YSYEKL. The CDR3 consists of 13 residues. DNA of the CDR3: TGCGCCAGCAGCCCCTTAGCCGACTATGGCTACACCTTC. Translation gives CASSPLADYGYTF.

This chain links TRBV5-1 with TRBJ2-1; 10 bases are a match to TRBD1. The CDR3 is made up of 15 amino acids. V dropped 4 bases and J dropped 5; count of bases not matched to a gene: 6. Germline CDR1 and CDR2: SGHRS and YFSETQ. CDR3 nucleotide sequence: TGCGCCAGCAGCCCGGGACAGGGGTGGGACAATGAGCAGTTCTTC. Translating it yields CASSPGQGWDNEQFF. Filled out from reference TRBV5-1 and TRBJ2-1, the complete variable domain reads KAGVTQTPRYLIKTRGQQVTLSCSPISGHRSVSWYQQTPGQGLQFLFEYFSETQRNKGNFPGRFSGRQFSNSRSEMNVSTLELGDSALYLCASSPGQGWDNEQFFGPGTRLTVL.

The chain has TRBV6-5 and TRBJ2-7; possible D gene TRBD1, 5 bases. CDR1 is MNHEY and CDR2 is SVGAGI in the germline V gene. V gave up 5 bases and J gave up 4 bases, with 12 bases separating them. CDR3 length: 13 amino acids. Written as DNA, the CDR3 is TGTGCCAGCAGTCGGGCCACAGGTTACGAGCAGTACTTC. Its translation: CASSRATGYEQYF.

The gene calls are TRBV5-1 and TRBJ2-1; the D gene is possibly TRBD2 (5 bases). The CDR3 is 15 amino acids. The germline V gene has CDR1 SGHRS and CDR2 YFSETQ. V lost 4 bases, J lost 9 bases, and 20 bases lay in between. CDR3 residues: CASSMAGGLGGEQFF. For the CDR3, the DNA is TGCGCCAGCAGCATGGCCGGTGGACTCGGCGGTGAGCAGTTCTTC.

The gene calls are TRBV15 and TRBJ1-6; TRBD1 matches at 7 bases. This CDR3 contains 15 residues. CDR1 and CDR2 from the germline V gene are LNHNV and YYDKDF (reference sequence). V dropped 5 bases and J dropped 4; count of bases not matched to a gene: 5. CDR3 DNA: TGTGCCACCAGCTTAAGCAGGGGGTATAATTCACCCCTCCACTTT. Translating gives CATSLSRGYNSPLHF.

The rearrangement uses TRBV10-2 and TRBJ1-4; the D gene is possibly TRBD1 (6 bases). The CDR3 totals 15 residues. The V gene lost 6 bases and the J gene lost 8 bases, with 19 bases spanning the gap. CDR1 and CDR2 (germline): WSHSY, SAAADI. CDR3 sequence (DNA): TGCGCCAGCAGGGGGTCCGGGACATCCTCCGAAAAACTGTTTTTT. This gives the protein CASRGSGTSSEKLFF.

The genes are TRBV7-8 and TRBJ1-1; D gene uncertain. Germline loops: CDR1 SGHVS, CDR2 FQNEAQ. Trimming removed 5 bases at V and 4 bases at J, with 8 bases between. The CDR3 sequence is 12 residues long. For the CDR3, the DNA is TGTGCCAGCAGCCCGGAGGGCACTGAAGCTTTCTTT. Its translation is CASSPEGTEAFF.

This chain links TRBV10-3 with TRBJ1-4, with a possible D match to TRBD1 (5 bases). Germline-derived CDR1 and CDR2 are ENHRY and SYGVKD. The CDR3 has 13 amino acids. V was trimmed by 11 bases and J by 3 bases, leaving 13 bases between them. CDR3 loop: CASGRGANEKLFF. CDR3 DNA sequence: TGTGCCTCAGGGAGGGGTGCTAATGAAAAACTGTTTTTT.

The J gene is TRBJ1-2, the V gene TRBV10-2; 9 nucleotides agree with TRBD1. CDR1 WSHSY and CDR2 SAAADI come from the germline V gene. The CDR3 totals 14 residues. Germline trimming cut 2 bases from V and 8 bases from J; bases unmatched to any gene: 6. The CDR3 here is CASSEPGQGGGYTF. The CDR3 DNA follows: TGCGCCAGCAGTGAGCCGGGACAGGGTGGAGGCTACACCTTC.

CDR3 in amino acids: CASTPGPGGETQYF. CDR3 DNA: TGTGCCAGTACTCCTGGCCCGGGTGGAGAGACCCAGTACTTC. The chain couples TRBV19 to TRBJ2-5; unclear D gene. Trimming pared 7 bases from V and 4 bases from J, leaving 16 bases between. The CDR3 consists of 14 residues. The germline V gene encodes CDR1 LNHDA and CDR2 SQIVND (reference sequence). Full variable domain (remainder filled in from reference TRBV19 and TRBJ2-5): DGGITQSPKYLFRKEGQNVTLSCEQNLNHDAMYWYRQDPGQGLRLIYYSQIVNDFQKGDIAEGYSVSREKKESFPLTVTSAQKNPTAFYLCASTPGPGGETQYFGPGTRLLVL.

The chain joins TRBV30 to TRBJ1-6; a weak D match, TRBD1 (6 bases). The CDR3 totals 13 residues. Trimming cost V 2 bases and J 9 bases, with 11 bases left between them. CDR1 and CDR2 (germline): GTSNPN, SVGIG (reference sequence). Here the CDR3 reads CAWSTGGGSPLHF. The DNA of the CDR3 is TGTGCCTGGAGTACGGGGGGCGGTTCACCCCTCCACTTT.

This chain uses TRBV28 with TRBJ2-4, with 7 bases lining up with TRBD2. Germline V gene data show CDR1 as MDHEN and CDR2 as SYDVKM. The CDR3 spans 14 residues. V was clipped by 4 bases and J by 10 bases; unmatched bases: 10. CDR3 loop: CASSSSGTLWIQYF. The CDR3 bases are TGTGCCAGCAGTTCCAGCGGGACTCTTTGGATTCAGTACTTC.

The chain combines TRBV4-2 with TRBJ1-6; 7 bases agree with TRBD1. The CDR3 sequence is 15 residues long. The V gene's germline CDR1 is LGHNA and CDR2 YNFKEQ. V dropped 2 bases and J dropped 7; count of bases not matched to a gene: 5. The DNA for the CDR3 is TGTGCCAGCAGCCAACCCGGGACAGTGAATTCACCCCTCCACTTT. It is translated as CASSQPGTVNSPLHF.

This clone was detected once. The chain uses TRBV6-5 and TRBJ2-7, with D possibly being TRBD1 (5 bases). The CDR3 extends over 15 amino acids. V gave up 4 bases and J gave up 2 bases, with 15 bases separating them. Looked up from germline, CDR1 is MNHEY and CDR2 is SVGAGI. The CDR3 here is CASSSPTKGTYEQYF. In DNA form, the CDR3 reads TGTGCCAGCAGTTCCCCCACAAAGGGGACCTACGAGCAGTACTTC.

The chain employs TRBV19 and TRBJ1-2; 12 bases line up with TRBD1. Germline CDR1 and CDR2: LNHDA and SQIVND (reference sequence). After removal of 0 bases from V and 8 bases from J, the junction contained 7 bases not matched to a gene. The CDR3 has 16 residues. CDR3: CASSIDSGQGARGYTF. CDR3 DNA: TGTGCCAGTAGTATAGACTCGGGACAGGGGGCAAGAGGCTACACCTTC. Full variable domain (remainder filled in from reference TRBV19 and TRBJ1-2): DGGITQSPKYLFRKEGQNVTLSCEQNLNHDAMYWYRQDPGQGLRLIYYSQIVNDFQKGDIAEGYSVSREKKESFPLTVTSAQKNPTAFYLCASSIDSGQGARGYTFGSGTRLTVV.

The V gene is TRBV19, the J gene TRBJ1-3, with D possibly matching TRBD1 (6 bases). This CDR3 has 14 amino acids. In germline, CDR1 is LNHDA, CDR2 SQIVND (reference sequence). With 5 bases removed from V and 0 bases from J, the gap between germline ends came to 8 bases. CDR3 in amino acids: CASSPQGSGNTIYF. CDR3 nucleotide sequence: TGTGCCAGTAGTCCACAGGGCTCTGGAAACACCATATATTTT.

The gene calls are TRBV3-1 (or the pseudogene TRBV3-2) and TRBJ2-1; D not certain. Germline V gene data show CDR1 as LGHDT and CDR2 as YNNKEL (reference sequence). The CDR3 extends over 16 amino acids. V shed 1 base and J shed 0 bases, with 10 bases lying between them. The chain's CDR3 is CASSQVSYPSYNEQFF. CDR3 DNA sequence: TGTGCCAGCAGCCAAGTGTCCTACCCCTCCTACAATGAGCAGTTCTTC.

CDR3 sequence: CASSQEFWGVARNTEAFF. The DNA of the CDR3 is TGTGCCAGCAGCCAAGAGTTTTGGGGGGTAGCTCGGAACACTGAAGCTTTCTTT. The chain recombines TRBV4-2 with TRBJ1-1, with D tentatively TRBD1 (5 bases). Per the germline V gene, CDR1 is LGHNA and CDR2 is YNFKEQ. V lost 0 bases, J lost 1 base, and 18 bases lay in between. The CDR3 runs 18 residues.

The gene calls are TRBV7-9 and TRBJ2-7; 11 nucleotides align to TRBD1. This CDR3 contains 15 residues. With V trimmed by 3 bases and J by 1 base, 2 bases remained unmatched. Germline V gene lookup returns CDR1 SEHNR and CDR2 FQNEAQ (reference sequence). The chain's CDR3 is CASSFGQGASYEQYF. The CDR3 bases are TGTGCCAGCAGCTTCGGACAGGGGGCTTCCTACGAGCAGTACTTC. Filled out from reference TRBV7-9 and TRBJ2-7, the complete variable domain reads DTGVSQNPRHKITKRGQNVTFRCDPISEHNRLYWYRQTLGQGPEFLTYFQNEAQLEKSRLLSDRFSAERPKGSFSTLEIQRTEQGDSAMYLCASSFGQGASYEQYFGPGTRLTVT.

The chain joins TRBV11-2 to TRBJ1-5; possibly TRBD1 for D (6 bases). Germline V lookup: CDR1 SGHAT, CDR2 FQNNGV. Trimming shortened V by 5 bases and J by 5 bases, and 16 bases separated the two germline ends. This CDR3 comprises 15 residues. CDR3 sequence reads: CASSKDQGTYQPQHF. The CDR3 DNA reads TGTGCCAGCAGCAAAGACCAGGGGACATATCAGCCCCAGCATTTT.

DNA of the CDR3: TGTGCCAGTAGTCTTACAGGGAACTCGGGAGGCTACACCTTC. This encodes CASSLTGNSGGYTF. The J gene is TRBJ1-2, the V gene TRBV19; tentatively, D is TRBD1 (6 bases). This CDR3 region has 14 residues. The germline V and J ends were trimmed by 5 bases and 8 bases, with 18 bases remaining between them. The germline V gene encodes CDR1 LNHDA and CDR2 SQIVND (reference sequence).

This clone was seen a single time. The chain carries TRBV10-1 and TRBJ1-1; no clear D gene. The CDR3 length is 15 residues. Per the germline V gene, CDR1 is WNHNN and CDR2 is SYGVQD (reference sequence). The V and J ends lost 0 bases and 1 base respectively, with 9 bases between them. CDR3 region: CASSESMGRNTEAFF. CDR3 sequence (DNA): TGCGCCAGCAGTGAGTCGATGGGCCGGAACACTGAAGCTTTCTTT.

This rearrangement joins TRBV6-5 to TRBJ2-7; 10 nucleotides align to TRBD2. The V gene's germline CDR1 is MNHEY and CDR2 SVGAGI. The CDR3 is made up of 14 amino acids. V trimming: 6 bases; J trimming: 7 bases; junction bases outside the gene matches: 9. DNA for the CDR3: TGTGCCAGCAGCGCAGCGGGAGGGCCTAGTGAGCAGTACTTC. It specifies CASSAAGGPSEQYF.